Below are 27 T cell receptor beta chains sequenced from a single sample in a study of cytomegalovirus exposure and HLA in healthy donors. The PCR used 60 Vbeta and 13 Jbeta primers. Some clones are missing from TCRdb's copy, which holds only in-frame ones; the method was immunoSEQ multiplex PCR. This table holds roughly 200,000 clones, 65% to 85% found once. Sequenced: PBMCs. Receptors were obtained from a boy aged 2 to 10 in good health and CMV-seronegative.

The J gene is TRBJ2-3, the V gene TRBV5-4, with TRBD2 matching 12 bases. J was trimmed by 2 bases and V by 3 bases; bases with no gene match: 4. This CDR3 contains 16 residues. CDR1 is SGHNT and CDR2 is YYREEE in the germline V gene (reference sequence). CDR3: CASSSPSGRATDTQYF. CDR3 coding DNA: TGTGCCAGCAGCTCACCTAGCGGGAGGGCCACAGATACGCAGTATTTT.

The chain has TRBV30 and TRBJ1-2; 9 bases fit TRBD1. Germline V CDR1 and CDR2: GTSNPN, SVGIG (reference sequence). This CDR3 region has 13 residues. Trimming took 3 bases from V and 4 from J; bases not matched to a gene: 3. In DNA, the CDR3 is TGTGCCTGGAGGGGGGACAGGGTCTATGGCTACACCTTC. This encodes CAWRGDRVYGYTF. The full variable domain, with the rest looked up from reference TRBV30 and TRBJ1-2, is SQTIHQWPATLVQPVGSPLSLECTVEGTSNPNLYWYRQAAGRGLQLLFYSVGIGQISSEVPQNLSASRPQDRQFILSSKKLLLSDSGFYLCAWRGDRVYGYTFGSGTRLTVV.

CDR3 in DNA: TGTGCCAGCAGACCCGGGACAGGTGTTGTCGACACTGAAGCTTTCTTT. Protein sequence: CASRPGTGVVDTEAFF. The V call is TRBV25-1, the J call TRBJ1-1, with 8 bases matching TRBD1. V trimming: 6 bases; J trimming: 3 bases; junction bases outside the gene matches: 12. This CDR3 has 16 residues. The germline V gene has CDR1 MGHDK and CDR2 SYGVNS.

Remarks on this clone: This specimen includes other DNA sequences encoding the same CDR3. The rearrangement links TRBV27 to TRBJ1-1; no reliable D call. The germline V gene has CDR1 MNHEY and CDR2 SMNVEV (reference sequence). There are 12 residues in the CDR3. The V end lost 4 bases, the J end lost 1 base, and 4 bases lay between the germline ends. As DNA, the CDR3 is TGTGCCAGCAGTTCCGGGAACACTGAAGCTTTCTTT. This sequence encodes CASSSGNTEAFF.

The rearrangement links TRBV19 to TRBJ2-7; 11 nucleotides match TRBD1. The CDR3 consists of 14 residues. Germline loops: CDR1 LNHDA, CDR2 SQIVND (reference sequence). V was clipped by 3 bases and J by 3 bases; unmatched bases: 1. The CDR3 DNA reads TGTGCCAGTAGTATGGGGACAGGGGGCTACGAGCAGTACTTC. Protein sequence: CASSMGTGGYEQYF.

The genes are TRBV10-3 and TRBJ2-7, with 8 bases identical to TRBD1. The germline CDR1 and CDR2 sequences are ENHRY and SYGVKD. The V and J ends lost 8 bases and 6 bases, in that order; junction bases with no gene match: 6. The CDR3 contains 12 residues. CDR3 bases: TGTGCCATCCGACAGGGGCGATTCGAGCAGTACTTC. It yields the protein CAIRQGRFEQYF.

This chain links TRBV29-1 with TRBJ1-2; tentative D call: TRBD1 (5 bases). Germline CDR1 SQVTM, CDR2 ANQGSEA. The CDR3 is 14 amino acids. The V end was cut by 2 bases, the J end by 4 bases, with 14 bases between. DNA for the CDR3: TGCAGCGTTGAAACCAGGGCTCAGGGCTATGGCTACACCTTC. It specifies CSVETRAQGYGYTF.

The chain recombines TRBV2 with TRBJ2-7; 11 bases are a match to TRBD2. CDR3 size: 14 residues. Per germline, CDR1 SNHLY and CDR2 FYNNEI. V was pared by 5 bases and J by 6 bases, with 6 bases of the junction left unmatched. This CDR3 is CASSTLAGEGEQYF. The CDR3 bases are TGTGCCAGCAGTACACTAGCGGGAGAAGGCGAGCAGTACTTC.

The chain couples TRBV27 to TRBJ1-4, with D unclear. There are 15 residues in the CDR3. Germline loops: CDR1 MNHEY, CDR2 SMNVEV (reference sequence). The ends were cut back, 0 bases at V and 3 bases at J, with 8 bases in the middle. The CDR3 sequence: CASSLSLGANEKLFF. In nucleotides, the CDR3 is TGTGCCAGCAGTTTATCGCTCGGGGCTAATGAAAAACTGTTTTTT.

The gene calls are TRBV30 and TRBJ2-7; D possibly corresponds to TRBD1 (6 bases). The CDR3 consists of 12 residues. Trimming pared 8 bases from V and 6 bases from J, leaving 17 bases between. The V gene's germline CDR1 is GTSNPN and CDR2 SVGIG (reference sequence). In DNA form, the CDR3 reads TGTGCCCACCGGGACCTGACAGGCGAGCAGTACTTC. Translated, it gives CAHRDLTGEQYF. Combining the CDR3 with reference TRBV30 and TRBJ2-7 gives the whole variable domain SQTIHQWPATLVQPVGSPLSLECTVEGTSNPNLYWYRQAAGRGLQLLFYSVGIGQISSEVPQNLSASRPQDRQFILSSKKLLLSDSGFYLCAHRDLTGEQYFGPGTRLTVT.

This chain uses TRBV6-1 with TRBJ1-2; 10 bases match TRBD1. Germline CDR1 is MNHNS and CDR2 is SASEGT. CDR3 size: 16 residues. The J segment lost 5 bases and the V segment lost 3 bases, leaving 9 bases of the junction unmatched. CDR3 in amino acids: CASSDYGTGEWYGYTF. CDR3 nucleotides: TGTGCCAGCAGTGATTACGGGACAGGGGAGTGGTATGGCTACACCTTC.

The chain uses TRBV4-1 and TRBJ2-3; TRBD2 is a possible D gene (5 bases). Trimming left V 1 base short and J 0 bases short, with 11 bases between. CDR1 is MGHRA, CDR2 YSYEKL, per germline. The CDR3 loop spans 16 amino acids. CDR3 coding DNA: TGCGCCAGCAGCCAAGTTGGGAGAAGGAGCACAGATACGCAGTATTTT. Amino acid sequence: CASSQVGRRSTDTQYF.

This chain uses TRBV10-1 with TRBJ2-1; no definite D call. Trimming shortened V by 3 bases and J by 7 bases, and 7 bases separated the two germline ends. From germline, CDR1 is WNHNN and CDR2 SYGVQD (reference sequence). CDR3 length: 12 residues. The CDR3 DNA sequence: TGCGCCAGCAGTGATTCCCTGAATGAGCAGTTCTTC. Amino acids: CASSDSLNEQFF.

This rearrangement joins TRBV10-1 to TRBJ1-2; no clear D. V lost 0 bases, J lost 7 bases, and 9 bases lay in between. CDR1 WNHNN and CDR2 SYGVQD come from the germline V gene (reference sequence). The CDR3 spans 13 residues. As DNA, the CDR3 is TGCGCCAGCAGTGAGTCCGGGGTAGCTGGCTACACCTTC. Protein: CASSESGVAGYTF.

The chain links TRBV27 to TRBJ2-1; perhaps TRBD2 as D (6 bases). Trimming shortened V by 8 bases and J by 3 bases, and 14 bases separated the two germline ends. The CDR3 has 14 amino acids. Germline V gene data show CDR1 as MNHEY and CDR2 as SMNVEV (reference sequence). The DNA for the CDR3 is TGTGCCAGCCGAACGGGACTCCTCTACAATGAGCAGTTCTTC. The encoded protein is CASRTGLLYNEQFF.

V gene TRBV25-1 combines with J gene TRBJ2-5, with 7 bases that match TRBD1. Trimming removed 4 bases from V and 1 base from J; junction bases left unmatched: 9. CDR1 is MGHDK, CDR2 SYGVNS, per germline. The CDR3 length is 16 residues. The CDR3, as DNA: TGTGCCAGCAGTGTGGGACAGCGCGCCCTCCAAGAGACCCAGTACTTC. Its translation is CASSVGQRALQETQYF.

V and J are TRBV13 and TRBJ2-1, with TRBD2 identical over 8 bases. J lost 4 bases, V lost 5 bases, and 10 bases had no gene match. Germline CDR1 reads PRHDT; CDR2 reads FYEKMQ (reference sequence). The CDR3 covers 16 residues. The CDR3: CASSPSGAGGYNEQFF. CDR3 DNA sequence: TGTGCCAGCAGCCCCAGTGGGGCGGGGGGTTACAATGAGCAGTTCTTC.

This clone was observed once. V is TRBV30 and J is TRBJ2-1; D might be TRBD2 (6 bases). V gave up 6 bases and J gave up 3 bases, with 12 bases separating them. The CDR3 is 13 residues long. Germline lookup yields CDR1 GTSNPN and CDR2 SVGIG (reference sequence). Written as DNA, the CDR3 is TGTGCCTGTAACCGGGACTTCTACAATGAGCAGTTCTTC. Protein: CACNRDFYNEQFF. Full variable domain (missing parts from reference TRBV30 and TRBJ2-1): SQTIHQWPATLVQPVGSPLSLECTVEGTSNPNLYWYRQAAGRGLQLLFYSVGIGQISSEVPQNLSASRPQDRQFILSSKKLLLSDSGFYLCACNRDFYNEQFFGPGTRLTVL.

This sequence joins TRBV27 and TRBJ1-3, with D tentatively TRBD1 (5 bases). V shed 3 bases and J shed 9 bases, with 15 bases lying between them. This CDR3 is 14 amino acids long. Looked up from germline, CDR1 is MNHEY and CDR2 is SMNVEV (reference sequence). CDR3 residues: CASSLGPPLATIYF. CDR3 DNA: TGTGCCAGCAGTTTGGGGCCGCCTTTAGCCACCATATATTTT.

Note on this clone: Germline and junction disagree at one end, which may indicate a read error. Other DNA sequences in the same sample also yield this CDR3. The rearrangement joins TRBV10-2 to TRBJ1-5; 10 bases fit TRBD1. This CDR3 has 15 residues. Germline CDR1 reads WSHSY; CDR2 reads SAAADI. As DNA, the CDR3 is TGTGCCAGCAAGGGGACAGGGGATAGCAATCAGCCCCAGCATTTT. It codes for CASKGTGDSNQPQHF.

V and J are TRBV29-1 and TRBJ2-7; D perhaps matches TRBD2 (6 bases). Trimming cost V 3 bases and J 1 base, with 13 bases left between them. CDR1 and CDR2 (germline): SQVTM, ANQGSEA. The CDR3 loop spans 14 amino acids. CDR3 nucleotides: TGCAGCGTTGAGGAGGGGATCGATTCCTACGAGCAGTACTTC. Protein: CSVEEGIDSYEQYF.

CDR3 in DNA: TGCGCCAGCCACGCTTGGGGGGGGCCCCTTTCTAACACCGGGGAGCTGTTTTTT. This sequence encodes CASHAWGGPLSNTGELFF. This chain connects TRBV5-1 to TRBJ2-2; the D gene is possibly TRBD2 (7 bases). The germline V gene has CDR1 SGHRS and CDR2 YFSETQ. This CDR3 is 18 amino acids long. V shed 7 bases and J shed 2 bases, with 24 bases lying between them.

The sample holds a few counts of this clone. This chain links TRBV19 with TRBJ1-1; maybe TRBD1 (5 bases). V was trimmed by 2 bases and J by 3 bases, leaving 10 bases between them. This CDR3 is 14 amino acids long. Looked up from germline, CDR1 is LNHDA and CDR2 is SQIVND (reference sequence). CDR3 in DNA: TGTGCCAGTAGTATATCAGGGATGGACACTGAAGCTTTCTTT. Translation gives CASSISGMDTEAFF.

V is TRBV5-4 and J is TRBJ2-5; tentative D call: TRBD2 (5 bases). The J call may be wrong; the DNA end is better matched by TRBJ2-7. The CDR3 is made up of 14 amino acids. CDR1 is SGHNT and CDR2 is YYREEE in the germline V gene (reference sequence). This chain's CDR3 is CASSLGPEAYEQYF. In nucleotides, the CDR3 is TGTGCCAGCAGCTTGGGGCCGGAGGCCTACGAGCAGTACTTC.

In this sample, this clone turned up once. The chain carries TRBV6-1 and TRBJ2-1; 11 bases map to TRBD2. V gave up 6 bases and J gave up 7 bases; unmatched junction bases: 5. In germline, CDR1 is MNHNS, CDR2 SASEGT. The CDR3 totals 14 residues. The CDR3 DNA reads as TGTGCCAGCAGGAGTAGCGGGGGGGCGAATGAGCAGTTCTTC. Its translation is CASRSSGGANEQFF.

CDR3 DNA sequence: TGTGCCAGCAGCTTGGTTAGGGCAGGGGGATCCTACGAGCAGTACTTC. Amino acid sequence: CASSLVRAGGSYEQYF. This chain uses TRBV5-4 with TRBJ2-7; TRBD1 matches at 7 bases. Germline values: CDR1 SGHNT, CDR2 YYREEE (reference sequence). The CDR3 totals 16 residues. J lost 1 base, V lost 0 bases, and 7 bases had no gene match.

The chain is built from TRBV2 and TRBJ2-3; weak D call: TRBD2 (6 bases). Germline V gives CDR1 SNHLY, CDR2 FYNNEI. The CDR3 sequence is 17 residues long. Trimming removed 10 bases from V and 1 base from J, with 24 bases in between. CDR3 loop: CATEGLLDYLGTDTQYF. CDR3 nucleotides: TGTGCCACGGAGGGGTTATTGGACTATCTGGGCACAGATACGCAGTATTTT. The full variable domain, its missing parts supplied by reference TRBV2 and TRBJ2-3, is EPEVTQTPSHQVTQMGQEVILRCVPISNHLYFYWYRQILGQKVEFLVSFYNNEISEKSEIFDDQFSVERPDGSNFTLKIRSTKLEDSAMYFCATEGLLDYLGTDTQYFGPGTRLTVL.